The 17 T cell receptor beta chains below were found in one sample sequenced in a study of identical twins. TCRdb reprocessed the 5' RACE reads with MiXCR, giving one entry per CDR3 protein. The sample records about 530,000 distinct CDR3 sequences, approximately 14% being singletons. The same sample was also studied in work on yellow fever vaccine responses in identical twins.

Material: CD4+ T cells sorted from blood. The receptors were sampled from a woman aged 18-29 years in good health.

This clonotype was seen a handful of times. The chain recombines TRBV29-1 with TRBJ2-1, with a weak D call TRBD1 (6 bases). Trimming pared 3 bases from V and 4 bases from J, leaving 10 bases between. Germline V gene data show CDR1 as SQVTM and CDR2 as ANQGSEA. This CDR3 has 13 residues. CDR3 nucleotides: TGCAGCGTTGATCTGCAGGGGTACAATGAGCAGTTCTTC. This translates into CSVDLQGYNEQFF.

The chain employs TRBV24-1 and TRBJ2-5; perhaps TRBD1 as D (5 bases). Deletions cut 3 bases from V and 5 bases from J, with 12 bases between. Germline V gene sequence: CDR1 KGHDR, CDR2 SFDVKD. The CDR3 length is 14 residues. CDR3 sequence (DNA): TGTGCCACCAGTGATGCGGCCCCAGGGGAGACCCAGTACTTC. Amino acids: CATSDAAPGETQYF.

This sequence joins TRBV19 and TRBJ1-1; 8 bases are a match to TRBD1. Unmatched junction bases numbered 15, after V lost 7 bases and J lost 5 bases. CDR3 length: 16 amino acids. The germline CDR1 and CDR2 sequences are LNHDA and SQIVND (reference sequence). CDR3: CASTRTGYDLWTEAFF. The DNA for the CDR3 is TGTGCCAGTACTCGGACAGGGTATGATTTGTGGACTGAAGCTTTCTTT.

This clonotype has a count of ten or more. The chain recombines TRBV5-1 with TRBJ2-1; 9 bases fit TRBD2. The ends lost 4 bases at V and 4 bases at J; junction bases unmatched: 6. From germline, CDR1 is SGHRS and CDR2 YFSETQ. The CDR3 extends over 15 amino acids. The DNA of the CDR3 is TGCGCCAGCAGCGGAGGACTAGCGCTATACAATGAGCAGTTCTTC. As protein: CASSGGLALYNEQFF.

This clonotype was recorded a few times. The chain employs TRBV10-3 and TRBJ1-2; tentatively, D is TRBD1 (5 bases). Germline loops: CDR1 ENHRY, CDR2 SYGVKD. V was trimmed by 4 bases and J by 10 bases, leaving 28 bases between them. The CDR3 is 17 amino acids. In nucleotides, the CDR3 is TGTGCCATCAGTGCCGAGGATCCTAGGGGTGGAGTATCAGTCTACACCTTC. Encoded protein: CAISAEDPRGGVSVYTF.

The chain employs TRBV29-1 and TRBJ1-4, with D perhaps matching TRBD1 (6 bases). Germline loops: CDR1 SQVTM, CDR2 ANQGSEA. The V and J ends lost 7 bases and 8 bases respectively, with 20 bases between them. This CDR3 comprises 14 residues. The CDR3 bases are TGCAGCGCCTCGCCCGGCACAGGGAACGAAAAACTGTTTTTT. Translated, it gives CSASPGTGNEKLFF.

The rearrangement joins TRBV29-1 to TRBJ1-1; D is perhaps TRBD1 (5 bases). V dropped 0 bases and J dropped 11 bases, with 19 bases sitting between them. The CDR3 loop spans 14 amino acids. CDR1 SQVTM and CDR2 ANQGSEA come from the germline V gene. The CDR3 reads CSVEDPPAGGMAFF. The CDR3 bases are TGCAGCGTTGAAGATCCCCCCGCGGGGGGAATGGCTTTCTTT. The full variable domain, completed using reference TRBV29-1 and TRBJ1-1, is SAVISQKPSRDICQRGTSLTIQCQVDSQVTMMFWYRQQPGQSLTLIATANQGSEATYESGFVIDKFPISRPNLTFSTLTVSNMSPEDSSIYLCSVEDPPAGGMAFFGQGTRLTVV.

This clonotype was observed a handful of times. The V call is TRBV19, the J call TRBJ2-7; TRBD1 is a possible D gene (6 bases). Trimming took 8 bases from V and 3 from J, leaving 20 bases between them. The CDR3 extends over 15 amino acids. From germline, CDR1 is LNHDA and CDR2 SQIVND (reference sequence). CDR3 loop: CASGTGSTHIYEQYF. The CDR3, as DNA: TGTGCCAGTGGCACAGGGTCCACACATATCTACGAGCAGTACTTC.

The chain uses TRBV29-1 and TRBJ2-7, with D perhaps TRBD2 (7 bases). The CDR3 consists of 15 residues. Looked up from germline, CDR1 is SQVTM and CDR2 is ANQGSEA. Trimming shortened V by 5 bases and J by 1 base, and 18 bases separated the two germline ends. The CDR3 coding sequence is TGCAGCGTTCAGCGGCTGCGGGGGCGGTCCTACGAGCAGTACTTC. It translates to CSVQRLRGRSYEQYF.

The chain combines TRBV5-4 with TRBJ2-3, with D unresolved. The CDR3 spans 14 residues. Germline values: CDR1 SGHNT, CDR2 YYREEE (reference sequence). The V end lost 4 bases, the J end lost 1 base, and 10 bases lay between the germline ends. CDR3 DNA sequence: TGTGCCAGCAGCGCACACCAAGGCACAGATACGCAGTATTTT. Its protein product is CASSAHQGTDTQYF.

This clonotype was counted between two and nine times. The V gene is TRBV20-1, the J gene TRBJ2-7; 15 bases are a match to TRBD2. V was pared by 5 bases and J by 5 bases, with 16 bases of the junction left unmatched. The V gene's germline CDR1 is DFQATT and CDR2 SNEGSKA (reference sequence). The CDR3 is made up of 18 amino acids. CDR3 sequence (DNA): TGCAGTGCTGGATACCTAGGACTAGCGGGAGGGCCAAGGAACGAGCAGTACTTC. Its protein product is CSAGYLGLAGGPRNEQYF.

This clonotype was counted only a few times. The chain joins TRBV10-3 to TRBJ2-3; TRBD1 might be the D (6 bases). Trimming removed 10 bases from V and 2 bases from J, with 16 bases in between. The CDR3 totals 14 residues. CDR1 is ENHRY and CDR2 is SYGVKD in the germline V gene. The CDR3 DNA follows: TGTGCCACCTCGACAGGCAGCACCACAGATACGCAGTATTTT. The encoded protein is CATSTGSTTDTQYF.

The sample holds a few counts of this clonotype. This chain connects TRBV7-3 to TRBJ2-2; D possibly corresponds to TRBD2 (6 bases). The germline V gene encodes CDR1 SGHTA and CDR2 FQGTGA. The CDR3 loop spans 16 amino acids. The V and J ends lost 1 base and 6 bases respectively, with 15 bases between them. The CDR3 spells CASSLNGGELAGELFF. DNA for the CDR3: TGTGCCAGCAGCTTAAATGGCGGGGAGTTGGCCGGGGAGCTGTTTTTT.

V is TRBV6-5 and J is TRBJ1-2; no clear D. Germline V gene sequence: CDR1 MNHEY, CDR2 SVGAGI. This CDR3 comprises 12 residues. V dropped 2 bases and J dropped 3 bases, with 4 bases sitting between them. This CDR3 reads CASSYRDYGYTF. CDR3 sequence (DNA): TGTGCCAGCAGTTACAGGGACTATGGCTACACCTTC.

This sequence joins TRBV2 and TRBJ2-1; 7 bases match TRBD1. The V and J ends lost 3 bases and 9 bases, in that order; junction bases with no gene match: 14. CDR1 and CDR2 (germline): SNHLY, FYNNEI. CDR3 size: 16 residues. This CDR3 is CASSDTGVWDTSEQFF. Written as DNA, the CDR3 is TGTGCCAGCAGTGATACAGGGGTCTGGGATACAAGTGAGCAGTTCTTC. The full variable domain, its missing parts supplied by reference TRBV2 and TRBJ2-1, is EPEVTQTPSHQVTQMGQEVILRCVPISNHLYFYWYRQILGQKVEFLVSFYNNEISEKSEIFDDQFSVERPDGSNFTLKIRSTKLEDSAMYFCASSDTGVWDTSEQFFGPGTRLTVL.

At least ten counts were recorded for this clonotype. The V and J genes are TRBV7-9 and TRBJ2-1; maybe TRBD2 (6 bases). The germline V gene encodes CDR1 SEHNR and CDR2 FQNEAQ (reference sequence). Trimming stripped 5 bases from V and 7 bases from J, with 12 bases between. The CDR3 spans 13 residues. Written as DNA, the CDR3 is TGTGCCAGCAGCCCGGGCGGGGATAATGAGCAGTTCTTC. This encodes CASSPGGDNEQFF.

This clonotype was seen a handful of times. V gene TRBV15 combines with J gene TRBJ2-4; D tentatively fits TRBD1 or TRBD2 (6 bases each). Per germline, CDR1 LNHNV and CDR2 YYDKDF (reference sequence). V dropped 4 bases and J dropped 7 bases, with 17 bases sitting between them. This CDR3 has 15 amino acids. CDR3 residues: CATSNPAGGGNIQYF. The CDR3, as DNA: TGTGCCACCAGCAATCCGGCCGGAGGGGGTAACATTCAGTACTTC. Full variable domain (outside the CDR3, taken from reference TRBV15 and TRBJ2-4): DAMVIQNPRYQVTQFGKPVTLSCSQTLNHNVMYWYQQKSSQAPKLLFHYYDKDFNNEADTPDNFQSRRPNTSFCFLDIRSPGLGDTAMYLCATSNPAGGGNIQYFGAGTRLSVL.